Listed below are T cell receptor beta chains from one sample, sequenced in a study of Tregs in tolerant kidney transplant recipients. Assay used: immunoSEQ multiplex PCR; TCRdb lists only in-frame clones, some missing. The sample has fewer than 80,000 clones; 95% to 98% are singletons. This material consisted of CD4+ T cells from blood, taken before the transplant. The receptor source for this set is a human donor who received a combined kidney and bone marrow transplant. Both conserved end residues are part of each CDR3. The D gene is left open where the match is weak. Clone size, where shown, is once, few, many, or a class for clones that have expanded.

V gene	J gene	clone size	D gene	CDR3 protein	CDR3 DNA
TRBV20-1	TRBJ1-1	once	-	CSARLLTEAFF	TGCAGTGCTAGACTTTTGACTGAAGCTTTCTTT
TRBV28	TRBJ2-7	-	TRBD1	CASRTGIGEQYF	TGTGCCAGCAGGACAGGGATAGGGGAGCAGTACTTC
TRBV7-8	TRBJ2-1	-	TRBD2	CASSLTSLANEQFF	TGTGCCAGCAGCTTGACTAGCTTGGCCAATGAGCAGTTCTTC
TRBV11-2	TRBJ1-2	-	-	CASSLRSGSYGYTF	TGTGCCAGCAGCTTACGGAGCGGCTCATATGGCTACACCTTC
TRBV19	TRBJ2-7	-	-	CASSIIGGQVAYEQYF	TGTGCCAGTAGTATAATAGGAGGGCAGGTTGCCTACGAGCAGTACTTC
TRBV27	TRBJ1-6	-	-	CASSFSNSPLHF	TGTGCCAGCAGTTTTAGTAATTCACCCCTCCACTTT
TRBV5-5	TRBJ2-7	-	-	CASSLSLAGEQYF	TGTGCCAGCAGCTTGTCCCTAGCTGGCGAGCAGTACTTC
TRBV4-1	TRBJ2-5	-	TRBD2	CASSQDRTSGVYQETQYF	TGCGCCAGCAGCCAAGACCGTACTAGCGGAGTGTACCAAGAGACCCAGTACTTC
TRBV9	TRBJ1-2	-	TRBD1	CASSVGTGGRGYTF	TGTGCCAGCAGCGTAGGGACAGGGGGCAGGGGCTACACCTTC
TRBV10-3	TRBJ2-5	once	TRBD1	CAISDDRGPETQYF	TGTGCCATCAGTGATGACAGGGGGCCGGAGACCCAGTACTTC
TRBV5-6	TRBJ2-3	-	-	CASSLAGLYTDTQYF	TGTGCCAGCAGCTTGGCGGGACTTTACACAGATACGCAGTATTTT
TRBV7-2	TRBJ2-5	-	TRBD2	CASTSMRGGWQETQYF	TGTGCCAGCACCTCGATGCGGGGGGGGTGGCAAGAGACCCAGTACTTC
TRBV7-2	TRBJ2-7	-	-	CASSFSSSYEQYF	TGTGCCAGCAGCTTCTCGAGCTCCTACGAGCAGTACTTC
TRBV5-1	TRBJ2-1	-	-	CASSRGGRIRSDEQFF	TGCGCCAGCAGCAGGGGGGGGAGAATCCGGAGCGATGAGCAGTTCTTC
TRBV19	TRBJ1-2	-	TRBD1	CASSGQGDSGYTF	TGTGCCAGTAGTGGACAGGGGGATAGTGGCTACACCTTC
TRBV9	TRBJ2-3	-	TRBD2	CASSFVTSADTQYF	TGTGCCAGCAGCTTTGTTACTAGCGCGGATACGCAGTATTTT
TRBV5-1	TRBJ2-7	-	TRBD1	CASSQGTVSYEQYF	TGCGCCAGCAGCCAAGGGACAGTCTCCTACGAGCAGTACTTC
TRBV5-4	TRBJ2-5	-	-	CASSLLPGGVETQYF	TGTGCCAGCAGCTTGCTCCCGGGGGGCGTGGAGACCCAGTACTTC
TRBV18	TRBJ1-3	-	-	CASSPDSWGNTIYF	TGTGCCAGCTCACCAGACAGTTGGGGAAACACCATATATTTT
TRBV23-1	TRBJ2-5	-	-	CASSQLRPSTETQYF	TGCGCCAGCAGTCAACTGCGGCCCTCCACCGAGACCCAGTACTTC
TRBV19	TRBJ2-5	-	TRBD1	CASKRGTAQGETQYF	TGTGCCAGTAAGAGGGGGACAGCACAGGGAGAGACCCAGTACTTC
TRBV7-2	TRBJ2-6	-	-	CASSSFSSGANVLTF	TGTGCCAGCAGCTCCTTTAGCTCTGGGGCCAACGTCCTGACTTTC
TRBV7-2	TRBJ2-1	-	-	CASSLARTAVSEQFF	TGTGCCAGCAGCTTGGCCCGGACTGCCGTTTCCGAGCAGTTCTTC
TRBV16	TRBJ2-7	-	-	CASSPPERSSYEQYF	TGTGCCAGCAGCCCCCCGGAGCGAAGCTCCTACGAGCAGTACTTC
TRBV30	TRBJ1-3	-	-	CALRSGRVQGHSGNTIYF	TGTGCCTTACGGAGCGGGAGGGTGCAGGGACACTCTGGAAACACCATATATTTT
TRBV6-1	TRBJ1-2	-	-	CASRDLENYGYTF	TGTGCCAGCAGAGACCTAGAGAACTATGGCTACACCTTC
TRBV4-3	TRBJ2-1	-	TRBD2	CASSQVAGTSYNEQFF	TGCGCCAGCAGCCAAGTAGCGGGGACCTCCTACAATGAGCAGTTCTTC
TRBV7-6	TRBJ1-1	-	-	CASSLVRASTEAFF	TGTGCCAGCAGCTTAGTCAGGGCCTCCACTGAAGCTTTCTTT
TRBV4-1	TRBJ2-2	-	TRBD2	CASSLNSGGLRGELFF	TGCGCCAGCAGCCTAAATAGCGGGGGGCTGAGGGGGGAGCTGTTTTTT
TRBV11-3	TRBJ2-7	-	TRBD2	CASSLHGGRGNEQYF	TGTGCCAGCAGCTTACATGGCGGGAGGGGGAACGAGCAGTACTTC
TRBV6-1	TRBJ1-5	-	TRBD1	CASSGGQGGNQPQHF	TGTGCCAGCAGTGGGGGACAGGGTGGCAATCAGCCCCAGCATTTT
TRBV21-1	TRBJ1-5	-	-	CASSQRTGRNQPQHF	TGTGCCAGCAGTCAAAGGACAGGGAGGAATCAGCCCCAGCATTTT
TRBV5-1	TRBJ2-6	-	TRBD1	CASGWDRGTVLTF	TGCGCCAGCGGATGGGACAGGGGGACCGTCCTGACTTTC
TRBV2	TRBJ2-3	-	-	CASSMGTGQRTDTQYF	TGTGCCAGCAGTATGGGTACAGGGCAACGCACAGATACGCAGTATTTT
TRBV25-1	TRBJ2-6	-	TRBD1	CASSKDRVTGANVLTF	TGTGCCAGCAGTAAAGACAGGGTAACTGGGGCCAACGTCCTGACTTTC
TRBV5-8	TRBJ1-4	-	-	CASSLVREGEKLFF	TGTGCCAGCAGCTTGGTCAGGGAAGGTGAAAAACTGTTTTTT
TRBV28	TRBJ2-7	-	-	CASSSSSYEQYF	TGTGCCAGCAGTTCGAGCTCCTACGAGCAGTACTTC
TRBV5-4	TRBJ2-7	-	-	CASSSRTEPSYEQYF	TGTGCCAGCAGCTCTAGGACAGAGCCTTCCTACGAGCAGTACTTC
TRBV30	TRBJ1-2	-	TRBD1	CAWSDRGSYYGYTF	TGTGCCTGGAGCGACAGGGGCTCTTACTATGGCTACACCTTC
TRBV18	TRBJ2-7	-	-	CASSPPGRGATYEQYF	TGTGCCAGCTCACCACCAGGCAGGGGAGCAACCTACGAGCAGTACTTC
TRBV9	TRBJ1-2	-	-	CASSVGIMGGLYGYTF	TGTGCCAGCAGCGTAGGGATTATGGGGGGGCTCTATGGCTACACCTTC
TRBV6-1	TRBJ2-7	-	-	CASRRAYEQYF	TGTGCCAGCAGACGGGCCTACGAGCAGTACTTC
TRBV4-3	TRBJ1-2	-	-	CASSQDLFFFYGYTF	TGCGCCAGCAGCCAAGATCTTTTCTTTTTCTATGGCTACACCTTC
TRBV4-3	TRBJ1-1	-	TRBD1	CASSQVPGGTEAFF	TGCGCCAGCAGCCAAGTTCCAGGGGGCACTGAAGCTTTCTTT
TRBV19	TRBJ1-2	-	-	CASRKQVNYGYTF	TGTGCCAGTAGAAAACAAGTAAACTATGGCTACACCTTC
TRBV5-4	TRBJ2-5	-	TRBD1	CASSLVGTDGETQYF	TGTGCCAGCAGCTTGGTTGGGACAGATGGCGAGACCCAGTACTTC
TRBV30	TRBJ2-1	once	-	CAWSWDNYDNEQFF	TGTGCCTGGAGTTGGGACAACTACGACAATGAGCAGTTCTTC